This T cell receptor beta chain was found in a study of T cells in women clearing cervical HPV infection. Germline V lookup: CDR1 SGHTA, CDR2 FQGNSA. This CDR3 has 17 residues. V trimming: 0 bases; J trimming: 5 bases; junction bases outside the gene matches: 7. MY09/MY11 PCR detected cervical HPV DNA; dot-blot assigned genotypes. TCRdb's table, derived via immunoSEQ multiplex PCR, lists solely in-frame clones and lacks some. The sample shows around 8,800 clones, and approximately 8.3% sits with its ten largest clones. Details on this clone: The CDR3 is cut off 3 residues early in the read; its end comes from the germline J gene.

This TCR was sampled from a woman aged 18-70 years with a cervical HPV16 infection that either progressed to CIN3+ or cleared (not recorded which). The V call is TRBV7-2, the J call TRBJ1-2; 12 bases match TRBD1. The specimen was blood buffy coat. The CDR3 bases that were read are TGTGCCAGCAGCTTAGCGCCGGGACAGGGGGCAGGTTATGGC. It codes for CASSLAPGQGAGYG. The whole CDR3 protein reads CASSLAPGQGAGYGYTF.